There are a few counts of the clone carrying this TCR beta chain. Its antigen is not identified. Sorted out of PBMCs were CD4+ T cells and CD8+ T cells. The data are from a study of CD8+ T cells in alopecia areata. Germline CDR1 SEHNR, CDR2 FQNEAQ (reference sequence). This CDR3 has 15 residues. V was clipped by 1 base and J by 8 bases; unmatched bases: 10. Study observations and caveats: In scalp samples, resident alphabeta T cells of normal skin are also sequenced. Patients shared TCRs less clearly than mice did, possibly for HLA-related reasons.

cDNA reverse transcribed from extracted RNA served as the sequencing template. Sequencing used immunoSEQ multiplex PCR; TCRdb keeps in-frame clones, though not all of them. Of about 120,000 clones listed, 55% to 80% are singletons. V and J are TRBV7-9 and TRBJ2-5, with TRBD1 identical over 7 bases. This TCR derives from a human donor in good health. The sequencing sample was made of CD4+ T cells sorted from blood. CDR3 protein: CASSLEGADPRTQYF. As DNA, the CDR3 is TGTGCCAGCAGCTTAGAGGGGGCGGACCCGCGAACCCAGTACTTC.